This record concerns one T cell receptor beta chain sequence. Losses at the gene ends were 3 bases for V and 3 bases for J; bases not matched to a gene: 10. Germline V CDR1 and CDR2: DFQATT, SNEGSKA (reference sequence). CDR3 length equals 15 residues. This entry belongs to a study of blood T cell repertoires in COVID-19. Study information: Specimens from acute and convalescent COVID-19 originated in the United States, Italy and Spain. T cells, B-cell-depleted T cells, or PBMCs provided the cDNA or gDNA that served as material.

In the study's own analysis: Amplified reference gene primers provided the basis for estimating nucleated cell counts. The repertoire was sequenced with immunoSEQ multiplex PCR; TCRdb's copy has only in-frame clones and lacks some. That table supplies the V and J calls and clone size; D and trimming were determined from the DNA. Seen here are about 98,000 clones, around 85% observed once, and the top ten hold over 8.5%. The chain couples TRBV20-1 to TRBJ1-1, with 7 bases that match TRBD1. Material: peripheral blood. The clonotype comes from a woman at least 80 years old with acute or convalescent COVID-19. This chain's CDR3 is CSASGTVQRYTEAFF. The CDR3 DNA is TGCAGTGCTAGTGGGACAGTCCAACGTTACACTGAAGCTTTCTTT.